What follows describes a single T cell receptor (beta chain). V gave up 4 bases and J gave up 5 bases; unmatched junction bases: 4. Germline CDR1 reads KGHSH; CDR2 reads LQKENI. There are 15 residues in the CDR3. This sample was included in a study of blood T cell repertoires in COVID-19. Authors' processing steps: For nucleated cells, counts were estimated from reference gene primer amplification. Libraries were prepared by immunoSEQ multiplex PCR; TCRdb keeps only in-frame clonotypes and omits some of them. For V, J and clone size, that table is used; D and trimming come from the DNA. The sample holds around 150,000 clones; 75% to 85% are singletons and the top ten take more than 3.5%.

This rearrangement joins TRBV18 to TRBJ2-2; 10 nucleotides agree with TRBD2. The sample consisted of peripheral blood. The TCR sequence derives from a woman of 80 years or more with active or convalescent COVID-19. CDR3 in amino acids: CASSQSLAGTGELFF. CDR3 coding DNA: TGTGCCAGCTCACAGTCACTAGCGGGGACCGGGGAGCTGTTTTTT.